The clone carrying this T cell receptor (beta chain) was observed a handful of times. This CDR3 has 15 residues. Germline V CDR1 and CDR2: SGDLS, YYNGEE. Trimming shortened V by 0 bases and J by 6 bases, and 14 bases separated the two germline ends. The use of a sample-barcoded 5' primer and a J-beta primer mix characterized a second PCR of roughly 7 to 11 cycles. Via MiXCR, TCRdb re-called the 5' RACE reads, giving one row per CDR3 protein. The sample has a few hundred thousand distinct CDR3 sequences, over 45% seen once. These data belong to a study of blood T cells in healthy people across ages. The specimen was blood. The sequence was collected from a man between 60 and 75 years old in good health. V gene TRBV9 combines with J gene TRBJ2-3; a weak D match, TRBD2 (6 bases). In nucleotides, the CDR3 is TGTGCCAGCAGCGTAGAAAGGGCGGGATGGGATACGCAGTATTTT. It is translated as CASSVERAGWDTQYF.